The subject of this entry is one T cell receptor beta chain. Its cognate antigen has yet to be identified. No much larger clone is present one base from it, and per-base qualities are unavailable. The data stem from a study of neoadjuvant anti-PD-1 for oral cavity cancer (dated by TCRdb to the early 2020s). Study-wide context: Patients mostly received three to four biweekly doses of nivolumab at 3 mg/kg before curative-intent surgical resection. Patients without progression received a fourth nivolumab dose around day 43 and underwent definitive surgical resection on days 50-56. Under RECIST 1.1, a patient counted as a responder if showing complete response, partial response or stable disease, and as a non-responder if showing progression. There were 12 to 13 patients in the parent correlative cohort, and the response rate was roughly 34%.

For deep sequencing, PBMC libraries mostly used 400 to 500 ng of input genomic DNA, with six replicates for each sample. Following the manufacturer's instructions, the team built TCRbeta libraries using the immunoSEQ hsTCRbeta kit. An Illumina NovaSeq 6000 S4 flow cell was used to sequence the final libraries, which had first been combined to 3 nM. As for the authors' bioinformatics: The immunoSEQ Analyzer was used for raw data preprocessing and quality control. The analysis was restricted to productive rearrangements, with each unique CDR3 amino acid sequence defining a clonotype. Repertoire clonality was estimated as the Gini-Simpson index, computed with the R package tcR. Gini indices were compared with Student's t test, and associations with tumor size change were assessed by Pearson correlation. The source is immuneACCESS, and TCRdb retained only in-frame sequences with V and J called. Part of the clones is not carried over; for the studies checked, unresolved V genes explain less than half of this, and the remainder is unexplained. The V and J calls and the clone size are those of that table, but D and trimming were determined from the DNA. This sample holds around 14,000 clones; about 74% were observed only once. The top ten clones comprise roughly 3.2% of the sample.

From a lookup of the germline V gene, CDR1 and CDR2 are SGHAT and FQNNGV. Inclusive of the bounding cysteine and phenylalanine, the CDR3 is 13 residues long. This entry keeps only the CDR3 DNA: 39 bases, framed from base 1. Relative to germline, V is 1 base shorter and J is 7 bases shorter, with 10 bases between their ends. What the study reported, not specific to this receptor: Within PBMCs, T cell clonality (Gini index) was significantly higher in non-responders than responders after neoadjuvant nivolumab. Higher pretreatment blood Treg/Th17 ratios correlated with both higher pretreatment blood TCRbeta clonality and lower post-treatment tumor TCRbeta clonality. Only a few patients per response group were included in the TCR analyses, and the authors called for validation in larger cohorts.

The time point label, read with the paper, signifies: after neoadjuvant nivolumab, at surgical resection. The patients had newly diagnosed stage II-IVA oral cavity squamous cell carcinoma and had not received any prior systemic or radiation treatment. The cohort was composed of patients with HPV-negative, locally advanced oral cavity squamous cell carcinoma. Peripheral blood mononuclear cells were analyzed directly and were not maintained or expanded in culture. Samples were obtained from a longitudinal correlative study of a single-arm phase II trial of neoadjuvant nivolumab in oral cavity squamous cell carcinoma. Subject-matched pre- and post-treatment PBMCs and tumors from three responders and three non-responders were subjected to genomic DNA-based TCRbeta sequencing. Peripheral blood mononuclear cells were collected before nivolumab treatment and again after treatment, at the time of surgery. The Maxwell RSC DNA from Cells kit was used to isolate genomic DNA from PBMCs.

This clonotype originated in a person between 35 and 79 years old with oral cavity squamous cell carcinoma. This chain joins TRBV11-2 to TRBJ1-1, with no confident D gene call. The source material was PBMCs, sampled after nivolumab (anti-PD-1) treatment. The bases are TGTGCCAGCAGCTTAGGCCAACTGATTGAAGCTTTCTTT. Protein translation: CASSLGQLIEAFF.